A selection of T cell receptor beta chains follows, all from one sample in a study of siplizumab effects on memory and regulatory T cells. The method was immunoSEQ multiplex PCR; TCRdb's version includes in-frame clones alone and lacks a portion of them. The data contain over 100,000 clones, roughly nine tenths of them seen just once; the ten biggest clones take up more than 0.65%. Sequencing was performed on Tregs sorted from blood. These receptors all come from a human donor in good health. CDR3s include the opening cysteine and the closing phenylalanine or tryptophan. The D gene is left open where the match is weak. Some rows have no size entry. The others give once, few or many, or a class for an expanded clone.

j_call d_call v_call clone_size cdr3_nt cdr3_aa
TRBJ1-2 . TRBV5-1 . TGCGCCAGTAGCTTCGTACCAGGGGCGGACTATGGCTACACCTTC CASSFVPGADYGYTF
TRBJ1-4 . TRBV5-1 . TGCGCCAGCAGCTTGGCCCGACCAAGTAATGAAAAACTGTTTTTT CASSLARPSNEKLFF
TRBJ1-3 . TRBV7-8 . TGTGCCAGCAGCCCCACCCTCCAAGGGTTGCGCTCTGGAAACACCATATATTTT CASSPTLQGLRSGNTIYF
TRBJ1-6 . TRBV7-9 once TGTGCCAGCAGCCCCCGGTTCAGAGCACCCCTCCACTTT CASSPRFRAPLHF
TRBJ1-4 . TRBV4-1 . TGCGCCAGCAGCCAAGATATCGGGGGGAAACTGTTTTTT CASSQDIGGKLFF
TRBJ1-4 . TRBV5-1 . TGCGCCAGCAGCATCCGGGGAAATGAAAAACTGTTTTTT CASSIRGNEKLFF
TRBJ2-5 TRBD2 TRBV14 . TGTGCCAGCAGCCGACTGACTAGCGGGGTTGGAGAGACCCAGTACTTC CASSRLTSGVGETQYF
TRBJ2-2 . TRBV5-1 . TGCGCCAGCAGCCTTTCGGTTTTGGCAAACACCGGGGAGCTGTTTTTT CASSLSVLANTGELFF
TRBJ1-2 . TRBV6-5 . TGTGCCAGCAGTTACAGTAACTATGGCTACACCTTC CASSYSNYGYTF
TRBJ2-3 . TRBV2 once TGTGCCAGAAGAGAGACCCCCGAGTTGACTAGCACAGATACGCAGTATTTT CARRETPELTSTDTQYF
TRBJ2-3 . TRBV11-3 . TGTGCCAGCAGCTGGGGGGGGGACAACACAGATACGCAGTATTTT CASSWGGDNTDTQYF
TRBJ1-5 . TRBV19 . TGTGCCAGTAGTATCCTATCGGGTGTTCGCAATCAGCCCCAGCATTTT CASSILSGVRNQPQHF
TRBJ2-3 . TRBV27 . TGTGCCAGCAGTCTAAGGAGCGGGTTCAGAGATACGCAGTATTTT CASSLRSGFRDTQYF
TRBJ2-7 TRBD1 TRBV5-1 . TGCGCCAGCAGCGGCAGAACAGGGGGCTACGAGCAGTACTTC CASSGRTGGYEQYF
TRBJ2-5 . TRBV29-1 . TGCAGCGTTGAACTTTACCAAGAGACCCAGTACTTC CSVELYQETQYF
TRBJ1-2 . TRBV7-9 . TGTGCCAGCAGCTTACCTCTCCTTGACTATGGCTACACCTTC CASSLPLLDYGYTF
TRBJ2-7 TRBD2 TRBV5-4 . TGTGCCAGCAGCTTAAACGGACTAGCGGGAGTGTACGAGCAGTACTTC CASSLNGLAGVYEQYF
TRBJ1-2 TRBD1 TRBV29-1 once TGCAGCGTTGAAGTTTCTCCGGGACAGGGGGCAACTAACTATGGCTACACCTTC CSVEVSPGQGATNYGYTF
TRBJ2-7 TRBD1 TRBV18 . TGTGCCAGCTCACCGCCATTGTCCGGGACAGCCTACGAGCAGTACTTC CASSPPLSGTAYEQYF
TRBJ2-5 . TRBV10-3 . TGTGCCATCAGTGAGTCTCAAGAGACCCAGTACTTC CAISESQETQYF
TRBJ1-3 . TRBV12-5 . TGTGCTAGTGCACTCGGCAGCTCTGGAAACACCATATATTTT CASALGSSGNTIYF
TRBJ2-7 . TRBV5-1 . TGCGCCAGCTCCGACCCTAACGTTCGAACCTACGAGCAGTACTTC CASSDPNVRTYEQYF
TRBJ2-5 TRBD2 TRBV9 . TGTGCCAGCAGCCCCTTGGGACTAGCGGGGGGACGTGAGACCCAGTACTTC CASSPLGLAGGRETQYF
TRBJ1-5 TRBD1 TRBV7-9 . TGTGCCAGCAGCTCGGACAGGGGAAATCAGCCCCAGCATTTT CASSSDRGNQPQHF
TRBJ1-1 . TRBV20-1 . TGCAGTTTCAGTAAGAACACTGAAGCTTTCTTT CSFSKNTEAFF